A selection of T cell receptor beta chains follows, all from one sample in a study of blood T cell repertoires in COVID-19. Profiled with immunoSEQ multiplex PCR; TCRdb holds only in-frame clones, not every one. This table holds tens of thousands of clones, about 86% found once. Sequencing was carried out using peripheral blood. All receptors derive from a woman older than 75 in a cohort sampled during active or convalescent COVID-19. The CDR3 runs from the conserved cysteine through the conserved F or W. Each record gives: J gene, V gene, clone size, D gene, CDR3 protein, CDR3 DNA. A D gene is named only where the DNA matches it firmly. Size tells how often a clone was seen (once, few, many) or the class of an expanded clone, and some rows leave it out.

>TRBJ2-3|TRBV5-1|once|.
CARVEGCTSTDTQYF
TGCGCCAGGGTTGAGGGCTGTACTAGCACAGATACGCAGTATTTT
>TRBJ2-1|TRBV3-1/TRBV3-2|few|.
CASSRQGGINEQFF
TGTGCCAGCAGCCGCCAAGGCGGGATCAATGAGCAGTTCTTC
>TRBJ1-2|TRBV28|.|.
CASSLVGGGYTF
TGTGCCAGCAGTCTGGTAGGGGGTGGCTACACCTTC
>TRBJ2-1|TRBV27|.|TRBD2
CASSWAGASYNEQFF
TGTGCCAGCAGTTGGGCGGGAGCCTCCTACAATGAGCAGTTCTTC
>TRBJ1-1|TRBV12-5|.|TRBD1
CASGVGQSNTEAFF
TGTGCTAGTGGCGTGGGACAGTCGAACACTGAAGCTTTCTTT
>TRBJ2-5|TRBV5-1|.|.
CASSLGGGGKQETQYF
TGCGCCAGCAGCTTGGGAGGTGGGGGGAAACAAGAGACCCAGTACTTC
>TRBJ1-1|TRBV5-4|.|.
CASSLRSGTMNTEAFF
TGTGCCAGCAGCTTGAGGTCAGGGACAATGAACACTGAAGCTTTCTTT
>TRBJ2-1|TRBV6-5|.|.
CASRLEQSSYNEQFF
TGTGCCAGCAGACTAGAACAAAGCTCCTACAATGAGCAGTTCTTC
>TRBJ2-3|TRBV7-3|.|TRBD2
CASSLIGLAGGPDTQYF
TGTGCCAGCAGCTTAATTGGACTAGCGGGGGGGCCAGATACGCAGTATTTT
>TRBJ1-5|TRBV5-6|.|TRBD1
CASSGQEYSNQPQHF
TGTGCCAGCAGCGGACAGGAGTATAGCAATCAGCCCCAGCATTTT
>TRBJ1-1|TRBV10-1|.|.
CASSDSGNTEAFF
TGCGCCAGCTCGGACTCCGGGAACACTGAAGCTTTCTTT
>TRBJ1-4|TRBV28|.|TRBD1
CASSPGQGLEKLFF
TGTGCCAGCAGCCCGGGACAGGGGCTGGAAAAACTGTTTTTT
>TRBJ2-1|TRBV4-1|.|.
CASSQVGQRHNEQFF
TGCGCCAGCAGCCAAGTCGGTCAGCGGCACAATGAGCAGTTCTTC
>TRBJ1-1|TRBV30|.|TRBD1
CAWRDRGGLPEAFF
TGTGCCTGGAGGGACAGGGGGGGACTCCCTGAAGCTTTCTTT
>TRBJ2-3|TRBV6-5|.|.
CAASVRREVRDTQYF
TGTGCCGCGAGCGTTCGTAGGGAGGTCAGGGATACGCAGTATTTT
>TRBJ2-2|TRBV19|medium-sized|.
CASSIVGLWLPGELFF
TGTGCCAGTAGTATTGTGGGGCTCTGGCTTCCCGGGGAGCTGTTTTTT
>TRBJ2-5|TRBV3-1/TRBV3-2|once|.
CASSQGQSETQYF
TGTGCCAGCAGCCAAGGGCAGTCTGAGACCCAGTACTTC
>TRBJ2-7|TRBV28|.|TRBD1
CASNRDRLLYEQYF
TGTGCCAGCAATAGGGACAGGTTACTTTACGAGCAGTACTTC
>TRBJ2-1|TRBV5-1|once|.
CASSLSGPSYNEQFF
TGCGCCAGCAGCTTGAGCGGTCCTTCCTACAATGAGCAGTTCTTC
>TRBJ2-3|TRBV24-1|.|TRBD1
CATSDPGQNTDTQYF
TGTGCCACCAGTGATCCGGGACAGAACACAGATACGCAGTATTTT
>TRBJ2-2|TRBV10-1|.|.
CASRGGTGELFF
TGCGCCAGCCGAGGGGGAACCGGGGAGCTGTTTTTT
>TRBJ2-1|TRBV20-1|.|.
CSVQRGLEQFF
TGCAGTGTCCAACGGGGTCTTGAGCAGTTCTTC
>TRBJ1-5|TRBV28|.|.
CASTARGGSNQPQHF
TGTGCCAGCACCGCACGGGGGGGGAGCAATCAGCCCCAGCATTTT
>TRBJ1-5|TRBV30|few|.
CAWSVSFSNQPQHF
TGTGCCTGGAGTGTATCTTTTAGCAATCAGCCCCAGCATTTT
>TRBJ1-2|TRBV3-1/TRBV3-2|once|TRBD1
CASSQVQGAHGYTF
TGTGCCAGCAGCCAAGTACAGGGGGCCCATGGCTACACCTTC
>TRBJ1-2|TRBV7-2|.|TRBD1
CASSLDRQGRGYTF
TGTGCCAGCAGCTTAGATCGACAGGGTCGTGGCTACACCTTC
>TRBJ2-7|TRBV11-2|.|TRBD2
CASSLVPGRLATYEQYF
TGTGCCAGCAGCTTAGTGCCTGGCCGACTAGCGACCTACGAGCAGTACTTC
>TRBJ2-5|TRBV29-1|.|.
CSVEARYQETQYF
TGCAGCGTTGAGGCTAGGTACCAAGAGACCCAGTACTTC
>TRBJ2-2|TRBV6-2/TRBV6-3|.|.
CASSYQTPNTGELFF
TGTGCCAGCAGTTATCAGACTCCGAACACCGGGGAGCTGTTTTTT
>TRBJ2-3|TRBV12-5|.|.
CASGFHTDTQYF
TGTGCTAGTGGTTTTCACACAGATACGCAGTATTTT
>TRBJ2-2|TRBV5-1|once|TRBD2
CASSKGLAGAGELFF
TGCGCCAGCAGCAAGGGACTAGCGGGAGCCGGGGAGCTGTTTTTT
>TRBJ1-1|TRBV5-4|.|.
CASSLDGSGSTEAFF
TGTGCCAGCAGCTTGGATGGAAGCGGGAGCACTGAAGCTTTCTTT
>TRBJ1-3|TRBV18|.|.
CASSPQSGGVGNTIYF
TGTGCCAGCTCCCCCCAGAGCGGAGGGGTAGGAAACACCATATATTTT
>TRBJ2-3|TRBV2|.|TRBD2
CASSPGLAPFDTQYF
TGTGCCAGCAGTCCGGGACTAGCTCCTTTCGATACGCAGTATTTT
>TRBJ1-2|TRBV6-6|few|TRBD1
CASSVQGANANGYTF
TGTGCCAGCAGCGTACAGGGGGCGAATGCTAATGGCTACACCTTC
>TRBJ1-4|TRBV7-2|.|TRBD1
CASSLGTGGHEKLFF
TGTGCCAGCAGCCTTGGGACAGGGGGCCATGAAAAACTGTTTTTT
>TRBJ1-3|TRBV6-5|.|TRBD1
CASRDRGQGNTIYF
TGTGCCAGCAGGGACAGGGGGCAAGGAAACACCATATATTTT
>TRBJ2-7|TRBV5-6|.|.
CASSPGQSYEQYF
TGTGCCAGCAGCCCAGGACAGTCCTACGAGCAGTACTTC
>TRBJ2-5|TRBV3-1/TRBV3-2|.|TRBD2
CASSRNNAGGAGETQYF
TGTGCCAGCAGCCGAAACAATGCGGGAGGGGCAGGAGAGACCCAGTACTTC
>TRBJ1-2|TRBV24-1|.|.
CATGDIYGYTF
TGTGCCACCGGGGACATCTATGGCTACACCTTC
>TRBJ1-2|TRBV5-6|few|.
CASSLGGANYGYTF
TGTGCCAGCAGCTTGGGTGGAGCGAACTATGGCTACACCTTC
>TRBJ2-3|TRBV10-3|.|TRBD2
CAISEQGLASATDTQYF
TGTGCCATCAGTGAGCAGGGACTAGCATCTGCCACAGATACGCAGTATTTT
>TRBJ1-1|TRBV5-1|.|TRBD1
CASSSDRGTEAFF
TGCGCCAGCAGCTCCGACAGGGGAACTGAAGCTTTCTTT
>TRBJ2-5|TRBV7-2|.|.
CASSLVRETQYF
TGTGCCAGCAGCTTAGTCCGGGAGACCCAGTACTTC
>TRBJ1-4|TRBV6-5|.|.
CASRSGEKLFF
TGTGCCAGCAGATCAGGTGAAAAACTGTTTTTT
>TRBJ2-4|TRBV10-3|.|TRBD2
CAISELLGTSRGQNIQYF
TGTGCCATCAGTGAGTTACTAGGGACTAGCAGGGGACAAAACATTCAGTACTTC
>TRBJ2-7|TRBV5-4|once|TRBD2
CASSSTTSASYEQYF
TGTGCCAGCAGCTCGACGACTAGCGCGTCCTACGAGCAGTACTTC
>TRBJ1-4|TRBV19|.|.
CASSVHQGGKLFF
TGTGCCAGTAGTGTTCATCAGGGAGGAAAACTGTTTTTT
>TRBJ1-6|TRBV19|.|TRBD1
CASSGRDRGRNSPLHF
TGTGCCAGTAGTGGCCGGGACAGGGGGCGGAATTCACCCCTCCACTTT
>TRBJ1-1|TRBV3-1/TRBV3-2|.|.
CASSQGDTLPGAFF
TGTGCCAGCAGCCAAGGGGACACCCTGCCAGGGGCTTTCTTT
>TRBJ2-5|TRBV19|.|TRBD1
CASSLGTAQGETQYF
TGTGCCAGTAGTCTCGGGACAGCTCAAGGGGAGACCCAGTACTTC
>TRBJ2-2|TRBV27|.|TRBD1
CASSLTGGVSGELFF
TGTGCCAGCAGTTTAACAGGGGGTGTGTCCGGGGAGCTGTTTTTT
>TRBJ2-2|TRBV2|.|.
CASSGVGGPGELFF
TGTGCCAGCAGCGGGGTGGGGGGACCCGGGGAGCTGTTTTTT
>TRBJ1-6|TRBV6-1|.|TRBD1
CASSGTGTGIYSPLHF
TGTGCCAGCAGTGGCACCGGGACAGGGATATATTCACCCCTCCACTTT
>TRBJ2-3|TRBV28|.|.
CASAGSTDTQYF
TGTGCCAGCGCCGGGAGCACAGATACGCAGTATTTT
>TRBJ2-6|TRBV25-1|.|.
CASSESWSSGANVLTF
TGTGCCAGCAGTGAATCGTGGAGCTCTGGGGCCAACGTCCTGACTTTC
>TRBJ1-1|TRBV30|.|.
CARTVIGSEAFF
TGTGCCCGGACGGTGATCGGGAGTGAAGCTTTCTTT